This entry is about one TCR beta chain. Antigen unknown. A junction end diverges from the germline sequence, so it may reflect a read error. The entry originates in a study of shared clonotypes between healthy human individuals. The wider study: Plates per donor: three CD4 naive, three CD4 memory, two CD8 naive, one CD8 memory.

The naive CD8 population came from CD45RO-negative cells selected for CCR7, without terminally differentiated effector memory CD45RA+ cells. General observations from the study: The represented genetic and exposure-history diversity was limited by the small number of donors. Rarefaction curves obtained for sorted subsets showed sequencing incomplete despite large depth.

Method: immunoSEQ multiplex PCR; TCRdb's copy keeps in-frame clones and lacks some. The table includes more than 2 million clones, 85% to 95% detected once. The CDR3 is 14 amino acids. From germline, CDR1 is SGHRS and CDR2 YFSETQ. This receptor was taken from a young man in good health. Some clones in this sample may be carry-over from other donors' samples. The specimen sequenced was naive CD8+ T cells from PBMCs. The chain is built from TRBV5-1 and TRBJ1-1; 9 bases align to TRBD1. CDR3 nucleotides: TGTGCCAGCAGCTTTGGGACAGGGTACACTGAAGCTTTCTTT. It is translated as CASSFGTGYTEAFF. Together with reference TRBV5-1 and TRBJ1-1, the CDR3 gives the full variable domain: KAGVTQTPRYLIKTRGQQVTLSCSPISGHRSVSWYQQTPGQGLQFLFEYFSETQRNKGNFPGRFSGRQFSNSRSEMNVSTLELGDSALYLCASSFGTGYTEAFFGQGTRLTVV.